This entry is about one T cell receptor beta chain. Its matching antigen is unknown. This entry belongs to a study of cytomegalovirus exposure and HLA in healthy donors. Study-level results: A later analysis revealed that TCR association rates differed between HLA loci, peaking at DRB1 and bottoming out at HLA-C.

The PCR used 60 Vbeta and 13 Jbeta primers. Sequencing used immunoSEQ multiplex PCR; TCRdb keeps in-frame clones, though not all of them. The data show approximately 100,000 clones, 60% to 80% seen once. The CDR3 has 13 amino acids. V was pared by 4 bases and J by 2 bases, with 7 bases between. CDR1 SGHNT and CDR2 YYREEE come from the germline V gene (reference sequence). The clonotype originates from a human donor in good health. The sequencing input was PBMCs. The chain recombines TRBV5-4 with TRBJ1-3; D may be TRBD1 (5 bases). CDR3 sequence: CASSPRAGNTIYF. DNA of the CDR3: TGTGCCAGCAGCCCCAGGGCTGGAAACACCATATATTTT.